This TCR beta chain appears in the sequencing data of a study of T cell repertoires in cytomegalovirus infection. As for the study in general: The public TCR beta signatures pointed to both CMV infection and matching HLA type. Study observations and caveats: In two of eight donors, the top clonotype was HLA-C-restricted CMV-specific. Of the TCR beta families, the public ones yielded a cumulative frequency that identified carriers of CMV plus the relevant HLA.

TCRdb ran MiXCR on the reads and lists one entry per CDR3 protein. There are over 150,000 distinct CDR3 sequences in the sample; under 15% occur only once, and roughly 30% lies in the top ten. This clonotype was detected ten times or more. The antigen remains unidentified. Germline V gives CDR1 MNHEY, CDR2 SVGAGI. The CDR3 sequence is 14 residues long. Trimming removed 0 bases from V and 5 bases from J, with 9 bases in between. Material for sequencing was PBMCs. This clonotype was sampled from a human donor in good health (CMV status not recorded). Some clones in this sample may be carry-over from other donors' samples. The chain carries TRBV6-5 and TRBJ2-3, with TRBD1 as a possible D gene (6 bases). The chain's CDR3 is CASSYSSRGDTQYF. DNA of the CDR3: TGTGCCAGCAGTTACTCGAGCAGGGGAGATACGCAGTATTTT.